A single sample is the source of the 16 T cell receptor beta chains below, sequenced in a study of CD8+ T cells in alopecia areata. Treatment defined: oral pan-JAK inhibitor, 5-10 mg twice daily. Following RNA extraction, reverse transcription yielded cDNA that acted as the sequencing template. The table came from immunoSEQ multiplex PCR; TCRdb's copy has only in-frame clones and leaves some out. This table holds around 140,000 clones, around 86% found once. The sample in question was CD8+ T cells sorted from blood, obtained at week 4, from a patient treated with tofacitinib. The receptors were gathered from a human donor with alopecia areata.

The CDR3 nucleotides are TGTGCCAGCAGGGCCGGCGGCACTGAAGCTTTCTTT. Translating it yields CASRAGGTEAFF. This chain uses TRBV7-9 with TRBJ1-1; D call uncertain. The V and J ends lost 6 bases and 4 bases respectively, with 9 bases between them. The germline V gene encodes CDR1 SEHNR and CDR2 FQNEAQ (reference sequence). The CDR3 loop spans 12 amino acids. The full variable domain, completed using reference TRBV7-9 and TRBJ1-1, is DTGVSQNPRHKITKRGQNVTFRCDPISEHNRLYWYRQTLGQGPEFLTYFQNEAQLEKSRLLSDRFSAERPKGSFSTLEIQRTEQGDSAMYLCASRAGGTEAFFGQGTRLTVV.

V usage is TRBV19 and J usage is TRBJ2-1, with D unresolved. Trimming left V 5 bases short and J 0 bases short, with 14 bases between. From germline, CDR1 is LNHDA and CDR2 SQIVND (reference sequence). CDR3 length: 16 amino acids. The CDR3, as DNA: TGTGCCAGTAGTCTCATCGACGGATACTCCTACAATGAGCAGTTCTTC. Translating gives CASSLIDGYSYNEQFF.

The chain combines TRBV7-2 with TRBJ1-1; D ambiguous. CDR3 length: 13 amino acids. Trimming left V 4 bases short and J 6 bases short, with 12 bases between. CDR1 is SGHTA and CDR2 is FQGNSA in the germline V gene. The CDR3 nucleotides read TGTGCCAGCAGCTCCGGGCCGGACGCTGAAGCTTTCTTT. Amino acids: CASSSGPDAEAFF.

About this clone: This sample includes further DNA sequences coding for the same CDR3. The chain uses TRBV30 and TRBJ2-1; D perhaps matches TRBD1 (5 bases). Trimming left V 0 bases short and J 8 bases short, with 8 bases between. Per germline, CDR1 GTSNPN and CDR2 SVGIG (reference sequence). This CDR3 region has 12 residues. The DNA of the CDR3 is TGTGCCTGGAGTGTAAGCAGGGATGAGCAGTTCTTC. It translates to CAWSVSRDEQFF.

This chain connects TRBV7-6 to TRBJ2-7; D gene uncertain. The germline gives CDR1 SGHVS, CDR2 FNYEAQ. V lost 0 bases, J lost 4 bases, and 7 bases lay in between. The CDR3 has 13 amino acids. The CDR3 reads CASSLAEEYEQYF. The DNA of the CDR3 is TGTGCCAGCAGCTTAGCGGAAGAATACGAGCAGTACTTC.

This clone showed up just a few times. The chain combines TRBV29-1 with TRBJ1-2; TRBD1 matches at 11 bases. This CDR3 spans 16 amino acids. Germline CDR1 reads SQVTM; CDR2 reads ANQGSEA. Trimming removed 0 bases from V and 4 bases from J; junction bases left unmatched: 7. This CDR3 reads CSVEDGTGGLPYGYTF. CDR3 nucleotide sequence: TGCAGCGTTGAAGATGGGACAGGGGGTCTCCCCTATGGCTACACCTTC.

This chain uses TRBV11-3 with TRBJ2-7; 8 nucleotides align to TRBD1. CDR3 size: 15 residues. Germline CDR1 is SGHNT and CDR2 is YENEEA. V was clipped by 2 bases and J by 7 bases; unmatched bases: 10. CDR3 loop: CASSLRDRFSGEQYF. The CDR3, as DNA: TGTGCCAGCAGCTTAAGGGACAGGTTTTCGGGGGAGCAGTACTTC.

This clone was detected a few times. The chain carries TRBV30 and TRBJ2-7, with D perhaps TRBD2 (5 bases). V was pared by 0 bases and J by 2 bases, with 8 bases between. The CDR3 runs 13 residues. Germline CDR1 and CDR2: GTSNPN and SVGIG (reference sequence). CDR3 region: CAWSVGDPYEQYF. For the CDR3, the DNA is TGTGCCTGGAGTGTCGGGGATCCCTACGAGCAGTACTTC.

V usage is TRBV27 and J usage is TRBJ2-7; D uncertain. Trimming shortened V by 7 bases and J by 2 bases, and 18 bases separated the two germline ends. Per the germline V gene, CDR1 is MNHEY and CDR2 is SMNVEV (reference sequence). The CDR3 has 15 amino acids. The CDR3 bases are TGTGCCAGCACCCCCCGCACGGCGCGCACCTACGAGCAGTACTTC. Translation gives CASTPRTARTYEQYF.

This chain connects TRBV19 to TRBJ1-1, with unresolved D. CDR3 length: 13 amino acids. Germline-derived CDR1 and CDR2 are LNHDA and SQIVND (reference sequence). The V end lost 1 base, the J end lost 3 bases, and 6 bases lay between the germline ends. CDR3 DNA sequence: TGTGCCAGTAGTATAGCCAAGGACACTGAAGCTTTCTTT. The encoded protein is CASSIAKDTEAFF. Based on the CDR3 plus reference TRBV19 and TRBJ1-1, the full variable domain is DGGITQSPKYLFRKEGQNVTLSCEQNLNHDAMYWYRQDPGQGLRLIYYSQIVNDFQKGDIAEGYSVSREKKESFPLTVTSAQKNPTAFYLCASSIAKDTEAFFGQGTRLTVV.

The chain is built from TRBV27 and TRBJ2-7; 10 bases map to TRBD1. Germline assignment: CDR1 MNHEY and CDR2 SMNVEV (reference sequence). V lost 5 bases to trimming and J lost 3 bases; unmatched junction nucleotides: 16. CDR3 length: 18 amino acids. CDR3 DNA sequence: TGTGCCAGCAGTCCCCACGGGACAGGGGTGTTGGGTGGCTACGAGCAGTACTTC. Translation gives CASSPHGTGVLGGYEQYF.

The V gene is TRBV6-5, the J gene TRBJ1-1; D is perhaps TRBD1 (6 bases). Germline CDR1 and CDR2: MNHEY and SVGAGI. There are 16 residues in the CDR3. V shed 0 bases and J shed 0 bases, with 11 bases lying between them. The CDR3 DNA sequence: TGTGCCAGCAGTTACTCGAAGGGGGTGGTGAACACTGAAGCTTTCTTT. This translates into CASSYSKGVVNTEAFF.

The V and J genes are TRBV30 and TRBJ2-1; 7 bases are shared with TRBD1. CDR3 size: 19 residues. Germline CDR1 GTSNPN, CDR2 SVGIG (reference sequence). V gave up 2 bases and J gave up 2 bases; unmatched junction bases: 18. CDR3 bases: TGTGCCTGGAGTTTTCCTGACTCTACAGGGGTCCCGCCCTACAATGAGCAGTTCTTC. It specifies CAWSFPDSTGVPPYNEQFF. Using reference TRBV30 and TRBJ2-1 for the parts outside the CDR3, the full variable domain is SQTIHQWPATLVQPVGSPLSLECTVEGTSNPNLYWYRQAAGRGLQLLFYSVGIGQISSEVPQNLSASRPQDRQFILSSKKLLLSDSGFYLCAWSFPDSTGVPPYNEQFFGPGTRLTVL.

The chain is built from TRBV4-1 and TRBJ1-1; D uncertain. Trimming took off 1 base at V and 3 bases at J, with 6 bases between the two ends. The germline CDR1 and CDR2 sequences are MGHRA and YSYEKL. The CDR3 has 13 amino acids. CDR3 DNA: TGCGCCAGCAGCCAAGGGCGGGACACTGAAGCTTTCTTT. Encoded protein: CASSQGRDTEAFF.

The CDR3 loop reads CASSLIDDEQYF. The CDR3 nucleotides read TGTGCCAGCAGCTTGATAGACGACGAGCAGTACTTC. The V gene is TRBV5-6, the J gene TRBJ2-7; unclear D gene. CDR3 size: 12 residues. Germline CDR1 reads SGHDT; CDR2 reads YYEEEE. Trimming removed 1 base at V and 5 bases at J, with 7 bases between.

The chain has TRBV7-9 and TRBJ1-5, with a tentative D call TRBD1 (5 bases). Trimming left V 2 bases short and J 2 bases short, with 7 bases between. CDR1 is SEHNR, CDR2 FQNEAQ, per germline (reference sequence). This CDR3 contains 14 residues. The CDR3 is CASSLSTGNQPQHF. In DNA form, the CDR3 reads TGTGCCAGCAGCTTATCGACAGGCAATCAGCCCCAGCATTTT.